This T cell receptor beta chain was identified during a study of T cells in Graves' hyperthyroidism and ophthalmopathy. Germline V CDR1 and CDR2: KGHSH, LQKENI. Between the trimmed V and J ends, which lost 6 bases and 3 bases, there was a span of 17 bases. The CDR3 is 15 residues long. This clonotype showed up just a few times. RNA transcripts provided the source from which TCR beta CDR3 regions were amplified. HTBI primers drove first-round RT-PCR of the TCR CDR3. TCRdb ran MiXCR on the multiplex PCR reads and lists one entry per CDR3 protein. The profile shows over 300,000 distinct CDR3 sequences, around 14% of them singletons.

The sequence came from an older woman with Graves' hyperthyroidism. Sequencing was done on a sample of blood. J is TRBJ1-1 and V is TRBV18; D ambiguous. The CDR3: CASSLDGPLDTEAFF. The CDR3, as DNA: TGTGCCAGCTCCCTAGATGGGCCGCTGGACACTGAAGCTTTCTTT. Full variable domain (missing parts from reference TRBV18 and TRBJ1-1): NAGVMQNPRHLVRRRGQEARLRCSPMKGHSHVYWYRQLPEEGLKFMVYLQKENIIDESGMPKERFSAEFPKEGPSILRIQQVVRGDSAAYFCASSLDGPLDTEAFFGQGTRLTVV.